Sequencing of this T cell receptor beta chain was carried out in a study of CD8 T cells in ankylosing spondylitis. This CDR3 region has 14 residues. Germline CDR1 SGHVS, CDR2 FNYEAQ. V gave up 1 base and J gave up 3 bases, with 10 bases separating them. This clonotype was detected ten times or more. Antigen unknown. Study-wide results and caveats: Several highly homologous variants formed a TCR beta motif that appeared characteristic of ankylosing spondylitis blood.

A single record per CDR3 protein comes from TCRdb applying MiXCR to the 5' RACE reads. Of more than 250,000 distinct CDR3 sequences detected, approximately 10% appear once; the ten largest clones hold around 8.4%. This TCR was recovered from a female donor with ankylosing spondylitis or in good health (not recorded which). Sequencing was performed on blood, either unsorted or a sorted T cell fraction (not recorded which). This chain links TRBV7-6 with TRBJ2-7; possible D gene TRBD1, 6 bases. The DNA of the CDR3 is TGTGCCAGCAGCTTAGGGACAGCGAACTACGAGCAGTACTTC. It specifies CASSLGTANYEQYF.